These 30 T cell receptor beta chains share one sample of origin, sequenced in a study of control samples from healthy donors and cancer patients. Clones were read by immunoSEQ multiplex PCR, and TCRdb kept only the in-frame ones, dropping some. The sample has about 230,000 clones; roughly 82% are singletons. Sequencing was performed on PBMCs. The receptors here all came from a woman aged 55-75 years with lung cancer.

CDR3 region: CASSYGPNTEAFF. The CDR3 coding sequence is TGTGCCAGCAGTTACGGACCTAACACTGAAGCTTTCTTT. The V gene is TRBV6-2 or TRBV6-3, the J gene TRBJ1-1; D gene ambiguous. Trimming removed 2 bases from V and 2 bases from J, with 6 bases in between. Germline V gene sequence: CDR1 MNHEY, CDR2 SVGEGT. The CDR3 runs 13 residues.

The chain couples TRBV7-3 to TRBJ2-6; tentatively, D is TRBD2 (6 bases). V was trimmed by 2 bases and J by 6 bases, leaving 14 bases between them. The CDR3 extends over 16 amino acids. From germline, CDR1 is SGHTA and CDR2 FQGTGA. The CDR3 DNA follows: TGTGCCAGCAGCTTACGTGGGACTCCGCTGGCCAACGTCCTGACTTTC. Residues: CASSLRGTPLANVLTF.

The V and J genes are TRBV6-5 and TRBJ1-2; no definite D call. The CDR3 totals 14 residues. The germline CDR1 and CDR2 sequences are MNHEY and SVGAGI. Trimming pared 8 bases from V and 5 bases from J, leaving 18 bases between. CDR3: CASVPAGSLYGYTF. DNA of the CDR3: TGTGCCAGCGTCCCTGCGGGCAGCTTATATGGCTACACCTTC.

This clone has a single count. The chain joins TRBV7-3 to TRBJ2-1, with 13 positions matching TRBD2. The length of the CDR3 is 14 residues. Germline V lookup: CDR1 SGHTA, CDR2 FQGTGA. V lost 3 bases, J lost 8 bases, and 1 base stayed unmatched. CDR3 region: CASSLTSGRYEQFF. The CDR3 DNA is TGTGCCAGCAGCTTGACTAGCGGGAGGTATGAGCAGTTCTTC.

This sequence joins TRBV4-2 and TRBJ1-4; D is ambiguous. The CDR3 has 14 residues. Germline CDR1 LGHNA, CDR2 YNFKEQ. V was pared by 2 bases and J by 4 bases, with 8 bases between. The CDR3 nucleotides are TGTGCCAGCAGCCAACAACAGCTTAATGAAAAACTGTTTTTT. It specifies CASSQQQLNEKLFF.

The V call is TRBV7-9, the J call TRBJ2-1; TRBD2 aligns across 9 bases. The germline CDR1 and CDR2 sequences are SEHNR and FQNEAQ (reference sequence). The CDR3 spans 16 residues. With 2 bases clipped from V and 4 bases from J, the junction kept 6 bases outside the gene matches. The CDR3 bases are TGTGCCAGCAGCTTACGGGGGCTAGCGGGGTACAATGAGCAGTTCTTC. Protein: CASSLRGLAGYNEQFF.

The chain combines TRBV30 with TRBJ2-1, with D perhaps TRBD2 (6 bases). The germline CDR1 and CDR2 sequences are GTSNPN and SVGIG (reference sequence). V dropped 5 bases and J dropped 5 bases, with 13 bases sitting between them. The CDR3 loop spans 13 amino acids. The CDR3 sequence is CAWASDLNNEQFF. The CDR3 DNA follows: TGTGCCTGGGCTAGCGACTTGAACAATGAGCAGTTCTTC.

This clone was observed a handful of times. This rearrangement joins TRBV11-2 to TRBJ2-5; the D gene could be TRBD1 or TRBD2 (5 bases each). The CDR3 contains 13 residues. Trimming shortened V by 0 bases and J by 9 bases, and 11 bases separated the two germline ends. Germline V gene sequence: CDR1 SGHAT, CDR2 FQNNGV. CDR3 nucleotides: TGTGCCAGCAGCTTAGAGGGACCAGCGGCCCAGTACTTC. Translation: CASSLEGPAAQYF.

This clone was seen only once. V usage is TRBV6-6 and J usage is TRBJ1-5, with 11 bases matching TRBD1. V trimming: 5 bases; J trimming: 5 bases; junction bases outside the gene matches: 8. Germline lookup yields CDR1 MNHNY and CDR2 SVGAGI (reference sequence). The CDR3 length is 16 residues. CDR3 in amino acids: CASSTPPDRGHQPQHF. The CDR3 DNA follows: TGTGCCAGCAGTACCCCACCGGACAGGGGGCATCAGCCCCAGCATTTT.

The chain employs TRBV7-3 and TRBJ2-1; D assignment may be TRBD1 or TRBD2 (5 bases each). The germline CDR1 and CDR2 sequences are SGHTA and FQGTGA. CDR3 length equals 14 residues. Trimming left V 2 bases short and J 12 bases short, with 17 bases between. CDR3 sequence reads: CASSLGRGQDGQFF. CDR3 coding DNA: TGTGCCAGCAGCTTAGGTCGGGGCCAGGATGGGCAGTTCTTC.

The gene calls are TRBV3-1 (or the pseudogene TRBV3-2) and TRBJ2-3; D gene unclear. Trimming stripped 1 base from V and 3 bases from J, with 8 bases between. Germline V gene data show CDR1 as LGHDT and CDR2 as YNNKEL (reference sequence). The CDR3 has 14 residues. CDR3 protein: CASSQVDLTDTQYF. The DNA of the CDR3 is TGTGCCAGCAGCCAAGTTGACCTTACAGATACGCAGTATTTT.

The J gene is TRBJ1-1, the V gene TRBV14; D is uncertain. Germline V CDR1 and CDR2: SGHDN, FVKESK. CDR3 length: 14 amino acids. Trimming removed 3 bases from V and 1 base from J, with 9 bases in between. The CDR3 spells CASSHRHPNTEAFF. The DNA for the CDR3 is TGTGCCAGCAGCCACCGTCATCCGAACACTGAAGCTTTCTTT.

This CDR3 reads CASSEGWQVNQPQHF. The CDR3 DNA is TGTGCCAGCAGTGAAGGCTGGCAGGTAAATCAGCCCCAGCATTTT. This chain joins TRBV2 and TRBJ1-5; D is ambiguous. Germline V gene data show CDR1 as SNHLY and CDR2 as FYNNEI. V was shortened by 1 base and J by 4 bases, with 11 bases between the two germline ends. The CDR3 runs to 15 residues.

This clone was seen only once. This chain uses TRBV9 with TRBJ2-2; TRBD2 is a possible D gene (6 bases). There are 15 residues in the CDR3. CDR1 SGDLS and CDR2 YYNGEE come from the germline V gene. V lost 6 bases and J 4 bases, leaving 16 bases between the germline ends. The CDR3 coding sequence is TGTGCCAGCACTTGGGGGACTTCGGGCACCGGGGAGCTGTTTTTT. It is translated as CASTWGTSGTGELFF.

On this clone itself: A much larger clonotype is one base distant, so this may be a read error. V is TRBV5-4 and J is TRBJ1-3; D unresolved. The germline V gene encodes CDR1 SGHNT and CDR2 YYREEE (reference sequence). The CDR3 contains 14 residues. The V end was cut by 0 bases, the J end by 0 bases, with 4 bases between. CDR3 nucleotides: TGTGCCAGCAGCTTGGACAGCTCTGGAAACACCATATATTTT. Translated: CASSLDSSGNTIYF.

The chain has TRBV4-1 and TRBJ2-7; 12 positions agree with TRBD2. With V trimmed by 4 bases and J by 7 bases, 8 bases remained unmatched. Looked up from germline, CDR1 is MGHRA and CDR2 is YSYEKL. The length of the CDR3 is 15 residues. CDR3: CASSPSGRAWEEQYF. CDR3 sequence (DNA): TGCGCCAGCAGCCCTAGCGGGAGGGCCTGGGAGGAGCAGTACTTC.

This clone came up once. V gene TRBV5-1 combines with J gene TRBJ2-5; TRBD2 agrees at 8 bases. The V and J ends lost 1 base and 4 bases, in that order; junction bases with no gene match: 9. Per the germline V gene, CDR1 is SGHRS and CDR2 is YFSETQ. The CDR3 runs to 16 residues. The CDR3 region has the DNA TGCGCCAGCAGCTTGAGCCCTAGCGGGCATGGAGAGACCCAGTACTTC. It codes for CASSLSPSGHGETQYF.

The gene calls are TRBV4-1 and TRBJ2-1; D is unclear. Trimming took 1 base from V and 7 from J, leaving 17 bases between them. Germline values: CDR1 MGHRA, CDR2 YSYEKL. The CDR3 is 16 residues long. CDR3 sequence: CASSQGAAASRNEQFF. The CDR3 DNA sequence: TGCGCCAGCAGCCAAGGGGCGGCGGCCTCTAGGAATGAGCAGTTCTTC.

The chain carries TRBV30 and TRBJ1-2, with TRBD1 matching over 7 bases. The germline V gene encodes CDR1 GTSNPN and CDR2 SVGIG (reference sequence). The CDR3 covers 15 residues. The trim removed 4 bases at V and 1 base at J, leaving 9 bases unmatched. The CDR3 nucleotides read TGTGCCTGGAACGATTTAGGGGGCTGTAACTATGGCTACACCTTC. Its translation: CAWNDLGGCNYGYTF.

CDR3 DNA sequence: TGTGCCAGCAGCTTAGAAATGAATAGCGGGGGAAAAGAGACCCAGTACTTC. It encodes CASSLEMNSGGKETQYF. This chain connects TRBV11-2 to TRBJ2-5, with TRBD2 identical over 9 bases. CDR3 length equals 17 residues. With V trimmed by 0 bases and J by 3 bases, 8 bases remained unmatched. Germline CDR1 is SGHAT and CDR2 is FQNNGV.

This clone was detected a few times. This chain links TRBV30 with TRBJ2-1, with no clear D. V was trimmed by 4 bases and J by 10 bases, leaving 29 bases between them. Germline V gives CDR1 GTSNPN, CDR2 SVGIG (reference sequence). The CDR3 contains 17 residues. The CDR3 nucleotides read TGTGCCTGGAAACTACTTGGCGGACCCAACCAACCTAAAGAGCAGTTCTTC. This sequence encodes CAWKLLGGPNQPKEQFF.

The chain is built from TRBV2 and TRBJ1-1; 9 nucleotides agree with TRBD1. The J segment lost 5 bases and the V segment lost 4 bases, leaving 8 bases of the junction unmatched. The germline V gene encodes CDR1 SNHLY and CDR2 FYNNEI. The CDR3 runs to 15 residues. The CDR3 DNA sequence: TGTGCCAGCAGTGTCCCGGGACAGGGAAGGACTGAAGCTTTCTTT. Translation gives CASSVPGQGRTEAFF.

This rearrangement joins TRBV9 to TRBJ2-1; D ambiguous. CDR1 is SGDLS and CDR2 is YYNGEE in the germline V gene. Trimming removed 0 bases at V and 8 bases at J, with 6 bases between. The CDR3 length is 12 residues. In nucleotides, the CDR3 is TGTGCCAGCAGCGTAGCGATTGATGAGCAGTTCTTC. It is translated as CASSVAIDEQFF.

The V and J genes are TRBV11-3 and TRBJ2-1, with no clear D. The germline V gene has CDR1 SGHNT and CDR2 YENEEA. V lost 0 bases to trimming and J lost 7 bases, with 7 bases between them. The CDR3 spans 13 residues. The CDR3 nucleotides read TGTGCCAGCAGCTTAGAGATCGGGAATGAGCAGTTCTTC. Translation gives CASSLEIGNEQFF.

The chain is built from TRBV2 and TRBJ2-1, with 8 bases lining up with TRBD2. Germline V gene lookup returns CDR1 SNHLY and CDR2 FYNNEI. J gave up 3 bases and V 3 bases, and 4 bases lay outside the gene matches. The CDR3 consists of 15 residues. The CDR3, as DNA: TGTGCCAGCAGTGACAGCGGGGGAAACTACAATGAGCAGTTCTTC. Translating it yields CASSDSGGNYNEQFF.

This clone has a handful of counts. The genes are TRBV2 and TRBJ2-1, with D perhaps matching TRBD1 (5 bases). CDR1 SNHLY and CDR2 FYNNEI come from the germline V gene. Trimming took off 6 bases at V and 3 bases at J, with 12 bases between the two ends. The CDR3 totals 14 residues. CDR3 in DNA: TGTGCCAGCAGCCGGACATCTATCTACAATGAGCAGTTCTTC. Translation gives CASSRTSIYNEQFF.

The sample holds one count of this clone. The chain has TRBV5-1 and TRBJ1-1, with TRBD1 matching 9 bases. The CDR3 is made up of 15 amino acids. Germline V CDR1 and CDR2: SGHRS, YFSETQ. Germline trimming cut 3 bases from V and 6 bases from J; bases unmatched to any gene: 9. This chain's CDR3 is CASSSGQGGFAEAFF. DNA of the CDR3: TGCGCCAGCAGCTCGGGACAGGGTGGGTTCGCTGAAGCTTTCTTT.

The rearrangement links TRBV6-5 to TRBJ1-2, with a possible D match to TRBD1 (6 bases). Trimming removed 10 bases at V and 6 bases at J, with 15 bases between. The germline gives CDR1 MNHEY, CDR2 SVGAGI. The length of the CDR3 is 12 residues. CDR3 protein: CATMRQVDGYTF. DNA for the CDR3: TGTGCCACCATGAGACAGGTCGATGGCTACACCTTC.

This clone was found once. The CDR3 reads CASREENTGELFF. DNA of the CDR3: TGTGCCAGCAGGGAGGAGAACACCGGGGAGCTGTTTTTT. The chain links TRBV2 to TRBJ2-2; possibly TRBD2 for D (5 bases). Between the trimmed V and J ends, which lost 6 bases and 1 base, there was a span of 6 bases. The CDR3 length is 13 residues. CDR1 and CDR2 from the germline V gene are SNHLY and FYNNEI.

V and J are TRBV6-5 and TRBJ1-1; no definite D call. CDR1 is MNHEY, CDR2 SVGAGI, per germline. The CDR3 is made up of 16 amino acids. V gave up 0 bases and J gave up 1 base, with 12 bases separating them. The CDR3 DNA sequence: TGTGCCAGCAGTTACTCCCCCAGGAGAGAGAACACTGAAGCTTTCTTT. Translated, it gives CASSYSPRRENTEAFF.